Here is one T cell receptor beta chain with its context. This record comes from a study of beta chain features in type 1 diabetes. CDR3 length: 15 residues. Deletions cut 3 bases from V and 4 bases from J, with 15 bases between. Per germline, CDR1 SGHAT and CDR2 FQNNGV. Reverse transcription of all isolated RNA meant that expressed TCRB transcripts were sequenced. The data were produced by immunoSEQ multiplex PCR, yet TCRdb's version contains in-frame clones alone and is incomplete. The sample carries some 150,000 clones, 9% to 9.5% recorded once. The material sequenced was central memory CD4+ T cells from blood. This TCR derives from a man aged 18 to 35 in good health. The rearrangement joins TRBV11-2 to TRBJ1-2, with D tentatively TRBD1 (6 bases). CDR3 protein: CASSFHSDSSYGYTF. In DNA, the CDR3 is TGTGCCAGCAGCTTCCACTCGGACAGTTCCTATGGCTACACCTTC.